Listed below are T cell receptor beta chains from one sample, sequenced in a study of graft-versus-host responses after intestinal transplantation. Sequencing used immunoSEQ multiplex PCR; TCRdb keeps in-frame clones, though not all of them. This table has around 16,000 clones, 80% to 90% appearing once. The material sequenced was bone marrow, taken 120 to 130 days after intestinal transplantation. The receptors originated from a human patient who received an intestinal transplant, so some T cells may come from the graft donor. CDR3s include the opening cysteine and the closing phenylalanine or tryptophan. D genes are given only for firm matches. Size values are once, few and many counts, or a class for expanded clones, and some rows have none.

v_call: TRBV28
j_call: TRBJ1-5
cdr3_length: 13
d_call: .
clone_size: .
cdr3_nt: TGTGCCAGCACGTTCAAGGCGAATCAGCCCCAGCATTTT
cdr3_aa: CASTFKANQPQHF

v_call: TRBV19
j_call: TRBJ1-5
cdr3_length: 15
d_call: TRBD1
clone_size: few
cdr3_nt: TGTGCCAGTAGGATGCCGGACAGGGCTGGGCAGCCCCAGCATTTT
cdr3_aa: CASRMPDRAGQPQHF

v_call: TRBV6-4
j_call: TRBJ2-1
cdr3_length: 15
d_call: .
clone_size: .
cdr3_nt: TGTGCCAGCAGTGAGGGACCAACCAGGTACAATGAGCAATTCTTC
cdr3_aa: CASSEGPTRYNEQFF

v_call: TRBV28
j_call: TRBJ1-1
cdr3_length: 12
d_call: .
clone_size: .
cdr3_nt: TGTGCCAGCAGTAGGTTGAACACTGAAGCTTTCTTT
cdr3_aa: CASSRLNTEAFF

v_call: TRBV6-1
j_call: TRBJ1-6
cdr3_length: 13
d_call: .
clone_size: .
cdr3_nt: TGTGCCAGCAGTAACCGGGATAATTCACCCCTCCACTTT
cdr3_aa: CASSNRDNSPLHF

v_call: TRBV2
j_call: TRBJ1-4
cdr3_length: 16
d_call: TRBD1
clone_size: .
cdr3_nt: TGTGCCAGCAGTGATTTCCCTCAGGGGGGGGATGAAAAACTGTTTTTT
cdr3_aa: CASSDFPQGGDEKLFF

v_call: TRBV15
j_call: TRBJ2-1
cdr3_length: 13
d_call: .
clone_size: .
cdr3_nt: TGTGCCACCAGCAGAGTAGCCTACAATGAGCAGTTCTTC
cdr3_aa: CATSRVAYNEQFF

v_call: TRBV27
j_call: TRBJ2-7
cdr3_length: 13
d_call: .
clone_size: .
cdr3_nt: TGTGCCAGCGGGTCCGGTGGCTTCTACGAGCAGTACTTC
cdr3_aa: CASGSGGFYEQYF

v_call: TRBV7-3
j_call: TRBJ2-2
cdr3_length: 15
d_call: .
clone_size: .
cdr3_nt: TGTGCCAGCAGCGGACAGCGACAGAACACCGGGGAGCTGTTTTTT
cdr3_aa: CASSGQRQNTGELFF

v_call: TRBV10-2
j_call: TRBJ2-1
cdr3_length: 15
d_call: TRBD2
clone_size: .
cdr3_nt: TGCGCCAGCAGTGAGGCTAGCGGGGTGTACAATGAGCAGTTCTTC
cdr3_aa: CASSEASGVYNEQFF

v_call: TRBV11-3
j_call: TRBJ2-7
cdr3_length: 15
d_call: .
clone_size: .
cdr3_nt: TGTGCCAGCAGCTTGTTTTCGGGTTTTCCCAACGAGCAGTACTTC
cdr3_aa: CASSLFSGFPNEQYF

v_call: TRBV2
j_call: TRBJ2-4
cdr3_length: 20
d_call: TRBD1
clone_size: .
cdr3_nt: TGTGCCAGCAGTTCCCTGGTGTTAGACAGGGACAGGAGGAAAAAAAACATTCAGTACTTC
cdr3_aa: CASSSLVLDRDRRKKNIQYF

v_call: TRBV18
j_call: TRBJ2-7
cdr3_length: 14
d_call: .
clone_size: .
cdr3_nt: TGTGCCAGCTCACCCGGGCTTCATGCCGACGAGCAGTACTTC
cdr3_aa: CASSPGLHADEQYF

v_call: TRBV18
j_call: TRBJ2-7
cdr3_length: 13
d_call: .
clone_size: .
cdr3_nt: TGTGCCAGCTCACCAACCCCCGAGAACGAGCAGTACTTC
cdr3_aa: CASSPTPENEQYF

v_call: TRBV4-3
j_call: TRBJ2-7
cdr3_length: 14
d_call: .
clone_size: .
cdr3_nt: TGCGCCAGCAGCCAAGATGCAGGGGCCTACGAGCAGTACTTC
cdr3_aa: CASSQDAGAYEQYF

v_call: TRBV15
j_call: TRBJ2-1
cdr3_length: 19
d_call: .
clone_size: .
cdr3_nt: TGTGCCACCAGCAGAGATAATCCGACTTCCCCAGTATCCTACAATGAGCAGTTCTTC
cdr3_aa: CATSRDNPTSPVSYNEQFF

v_call: TRBV5-1
j_call: TRBJ1-4
cdr3_length: 13
d_call: .
clone_size: once
cdr3_nt: TGCGCCAGCAGGGGTGCAACTAATGAAAAACTGTTTTTT
cdr3_aa: CASRGATNEKLFF

v_call: TRBV5-1
j_call: TRBJ1-1
cdr3_length: 12
d_call: .
clone_size: .
cdr3_nt: TGCGCCAGCAGCTTGTCAGGGTATGAAGCTTTCTTT
cdr3_aa: CASSLSGYEAFF

v_call: TRBV19
j_call: TRBJ2-1
cdr3_length: 17
d_call: TRBD2
clone_size: .
cdr3_nt: TGTGCCAGTAGTATAACTGGGACTAGCGGATTTTACAATGAGCAGTTCTTC
cdr3_aa: CASSITGTSGFYNEQFF

v_call: TRBV4-3
j_call: TRBJ2-1
cdr3_length: 15
d_call: .
clone_size: .
cdr3_nt: TGCGCCAGCAGCCAAGATGATTGGTCCGTACGTGAGCAGTTCTTC
cdr3_aa: CASSQDDWSVREQFF

v_call: TRBV13
j_call: TRBJ2-5
cdr3_length: 10
d_call: .
clone_size: .
cdr3_nt: TGTGCCAGCAGCCCCGAGACCCAGTACTTC
cdr3_aa: CASSPETQYF

v_call: TRBV19
j_call: TRBJ2-7
cdr3_length: 15
d_call: TRBD1
clone_size: .
cdr3_nt: TGTGCCAGTAAGACCACGCAGGGGGCGACGGGAGAGCAGTACTTC
cdr3_aa: CASKTTQGATGEQYF

v_call: TRBV19
j_call: TRBJ1-1
cdr3_length: 14
d_call: .
clone_size: .
cdr3_nt: TGTGCCAGTAGTATAGACCACGCGGGCAGTGAAGCTTTCTTT
cdr3_aa: CASSIDHAGSEAFF

v_call: TRBV13
j_call: TRBJ2-3
cdr3_length: 11
d_call: .
clone_size: .
cdr3_nt: TGTGCCAGCAGCTTAATAGATACGCAGTATTTT
cdr3_aa: CASSLIDTQYF

v_call: TRBV4-3
j_call: TRBJ1-2
cdr3_length: 15
d_call: .
clone_size: .
cdr3_nt: TGCGCCAGCAGCCCGCGGCGGTCGGAGTACTATGGCTACACCTTC
cdr3_aa: CASSPRRSEYYGYTF

v_call: TRBV5-4
j_call: TRBJ2-2
cdr3_length: 17
d_call: TRBD1
clone_size: .
cdr3_nt: TGTGCCAGCAGCTTCCCTCTAGACAGGGGATATACCGGGGAGCTGTTTTTT
cdr3_aa: CASSFPLDRGYTGELFF

v_call: TRBV6-5
j_call: TRBJ1-4
cdr3_length: 15
d_call: .
clone_size: .
cdr3_nt: TGTGCCAGCAGTTACGACGGGACAACTAATGAAAAACTGTTTTTT
cdr3_aa: CASSYDGTTNEKLFF

v_call: TRBV9
j_call: TRBJ2-5
cdr3_length: 15
d_call: .
clone_size: .
cdr3_nt: TGTGCCAGCACCTCCCATGCCCTAGCTGAGGAGGCCCAGTACTTC
cdr3_aa: CASTSHALAEEAQYF

v_call: TRBV6-5
j_call: TRBJ2-7
cdr3_length: 14
d_call: .
clone_size: .
cdr3_nt: TGTGCCAGCAGTTACTCCGAGGGGTTCGACGAGCAGTACTTC
cdr3_aa: CASSYSEGFDEQYF